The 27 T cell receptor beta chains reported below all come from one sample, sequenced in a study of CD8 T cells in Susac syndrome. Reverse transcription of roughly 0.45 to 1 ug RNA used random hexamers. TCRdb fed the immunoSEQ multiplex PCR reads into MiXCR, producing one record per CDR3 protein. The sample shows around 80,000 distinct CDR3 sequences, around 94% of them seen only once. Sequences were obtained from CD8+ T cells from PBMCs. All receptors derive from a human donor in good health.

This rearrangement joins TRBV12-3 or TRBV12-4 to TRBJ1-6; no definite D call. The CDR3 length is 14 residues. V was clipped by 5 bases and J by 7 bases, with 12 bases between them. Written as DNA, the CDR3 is TGTGCCAGCAGTCCCCCGGCACCCAATTCACCCCTCCACTTT. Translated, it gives CASSPPAPNSPLHF.

The CDR3 bases are TGTGCCAGCAGCCAAGATACGGCGGGTGTCCTGAGGCAGTTCTTC. Translated: CASSQDTAGVLRQFF. V and J are TRBV3-1 and TRBJ2-1; a weak D match, TRBD2 (5 bases). Germline lookup yields CDR1 LGHDT and CDR2 YNNKEL (reference sequence). CDR3 length: 15 residues. V gave up 0 bases and J gave up 12 bases, with 18 bases separating them.

The CDR3 DNA reads as TGCGCCAGCACTGAGGGACTTCGACACAATGAGCAGTTCTTC. Translating gives CASTEGLRHNEQFF. V is TRBV5-1 and J is TRBJ2-1; D possibly corresponds to TRBD2 (6 bases). The CDR3 length is 14 residues. Germline CDR1 is SGHRS and CDR2 is YFSETQ. V shed 6 bases and J shed 5 bases, with 15 bases lying between them.

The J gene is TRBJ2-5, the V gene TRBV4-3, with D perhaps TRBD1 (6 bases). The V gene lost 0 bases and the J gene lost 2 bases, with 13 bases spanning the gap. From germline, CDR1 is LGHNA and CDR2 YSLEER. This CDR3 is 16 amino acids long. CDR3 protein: CASSQDWEGGQETQYF. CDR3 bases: TGCGCCAGCAGCCAAGATTGGGAAGGGGGTCAAGAGACCCAGTACTTC.

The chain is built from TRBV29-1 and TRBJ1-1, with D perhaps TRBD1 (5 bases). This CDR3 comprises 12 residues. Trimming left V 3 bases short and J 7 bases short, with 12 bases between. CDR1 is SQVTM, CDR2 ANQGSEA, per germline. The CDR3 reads CSVEGHRYEAFF. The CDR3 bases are TGCAGCGTTGAGGGTCACAGGTATGAAGCTTTCTTT.

As DNA, the CDR3 is TGTGCCAGCAGTTTCGGGCAGGGGGAAAAACTGTTTTTT. Translated: CASSFGQGEKLFF. The genes are TRBV27 and TRBJ1-4; a possible D gene is TRBD1 (6 bases). The CDR3 is made up of 13 amino acids. Germline V CDR1 and CDR2: MNHEY, SMNVEV (reference sequence). The ends were cut back, 3 bases at V and 8 bases at J, with 10 bases in the middle.

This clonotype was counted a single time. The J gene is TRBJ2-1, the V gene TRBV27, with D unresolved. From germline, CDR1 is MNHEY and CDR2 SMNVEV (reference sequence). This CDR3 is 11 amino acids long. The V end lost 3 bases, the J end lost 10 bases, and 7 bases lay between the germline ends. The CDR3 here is CASSFGLEQFF. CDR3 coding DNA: TGTGCCAGCAGTTTCGGGCTCGAGCAGTTCTTC.

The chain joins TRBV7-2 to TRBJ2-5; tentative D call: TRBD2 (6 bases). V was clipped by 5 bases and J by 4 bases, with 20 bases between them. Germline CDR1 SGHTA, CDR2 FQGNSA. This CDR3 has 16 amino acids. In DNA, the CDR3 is TGTGCCAGCAGCCAGAGTCAGTTAGGAGGGCGAGAGACCCAGTACTTC. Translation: CASSQSQLGGRETQYF.

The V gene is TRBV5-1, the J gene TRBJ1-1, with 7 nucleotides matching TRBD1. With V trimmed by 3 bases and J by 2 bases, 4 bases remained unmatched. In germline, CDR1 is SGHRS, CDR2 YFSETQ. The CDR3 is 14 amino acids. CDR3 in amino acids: CASSSDRANTEAFF. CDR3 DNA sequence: TGCGCCAGCAGCTCAGACAGGGCCAACACTGAAGCTTTCTTT.

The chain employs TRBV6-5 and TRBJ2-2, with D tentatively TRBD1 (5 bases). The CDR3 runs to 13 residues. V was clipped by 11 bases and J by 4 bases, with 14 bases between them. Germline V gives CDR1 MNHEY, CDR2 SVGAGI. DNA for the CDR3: TGTGCCGGGGCTCAGGCGATCACCGGGGAGCTGTTTTTT. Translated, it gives CAGAQAITGELFF.

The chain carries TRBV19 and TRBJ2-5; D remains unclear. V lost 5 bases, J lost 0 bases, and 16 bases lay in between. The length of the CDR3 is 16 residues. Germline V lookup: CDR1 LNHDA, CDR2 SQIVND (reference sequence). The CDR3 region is CASSEAEDTYQETQYF. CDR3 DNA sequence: TGTGCCAGTAGTGAGGCAGAAGACACCTACCAAGAGACCCAGTACTTC.

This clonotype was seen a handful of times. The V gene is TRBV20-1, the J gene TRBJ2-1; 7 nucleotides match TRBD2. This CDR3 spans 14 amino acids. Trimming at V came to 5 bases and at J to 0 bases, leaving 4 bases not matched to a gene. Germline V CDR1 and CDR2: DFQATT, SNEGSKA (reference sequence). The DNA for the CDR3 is TGCAGTGCTCCGCGGGGGAGCTCCTACAATGAGCAGTTCTTC. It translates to CSAPRGSSYNEQFF.

CDR3 protein: CATSRDQGPEQYV. Here the CDR3 DNA reads TGTGCCACCAGCAGAGATCAGGGTCCGGAGCAGTACGTC. The rearrangement links TRBV15 to TRBJ2-7, with D maybe TRBD1 (5 bases). V lost 0 bases to trimming and J lost 7 bases, with 10 bases between them. Looked up from germline, CDR1 is LNHNV and CDR2 is YYDKDF (reference sequence). The CDR3 has 13 amino acids.

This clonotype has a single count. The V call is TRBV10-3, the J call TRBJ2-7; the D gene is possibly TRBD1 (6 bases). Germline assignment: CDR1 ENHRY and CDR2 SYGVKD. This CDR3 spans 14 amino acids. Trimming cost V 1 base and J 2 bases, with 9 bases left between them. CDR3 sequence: CAISEWQGPYEQYF. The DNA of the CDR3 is TGTGCCATCAGTGAGTGGCAGGGGCCCTACGAGCAGTACTTC.

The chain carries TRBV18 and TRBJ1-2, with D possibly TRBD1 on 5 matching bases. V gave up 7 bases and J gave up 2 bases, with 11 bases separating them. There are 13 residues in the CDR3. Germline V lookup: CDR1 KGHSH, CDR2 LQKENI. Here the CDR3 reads CASFTRDNYGYTF. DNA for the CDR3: TGTGCCAGCTTTACGAGGGACAACTATGGCTACACCTTC.

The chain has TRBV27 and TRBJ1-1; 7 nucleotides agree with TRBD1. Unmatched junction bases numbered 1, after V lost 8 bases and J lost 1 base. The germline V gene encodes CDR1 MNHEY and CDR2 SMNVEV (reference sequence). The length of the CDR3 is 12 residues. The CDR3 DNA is TGTGCCAGCCAGGGGGGGAACACTGAAGCTTTCTTT. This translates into CASQGGNTEAFF.

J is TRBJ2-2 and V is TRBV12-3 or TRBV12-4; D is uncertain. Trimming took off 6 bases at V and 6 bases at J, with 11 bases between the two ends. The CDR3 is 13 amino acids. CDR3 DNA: TGTGCCAGCAGGCTAGACTGGGCCGGGGAGCTGTTTTTT. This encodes CASRLDWAGELFF.

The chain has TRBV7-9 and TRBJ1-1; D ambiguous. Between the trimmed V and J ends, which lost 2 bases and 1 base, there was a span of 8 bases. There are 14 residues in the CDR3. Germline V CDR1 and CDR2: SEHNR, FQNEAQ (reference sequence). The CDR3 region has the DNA TGTGCCAGCAGCTTACGGGAGAAGAACACTGAAGCTTTCTTT. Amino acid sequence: CASSLREKNTEAFF.

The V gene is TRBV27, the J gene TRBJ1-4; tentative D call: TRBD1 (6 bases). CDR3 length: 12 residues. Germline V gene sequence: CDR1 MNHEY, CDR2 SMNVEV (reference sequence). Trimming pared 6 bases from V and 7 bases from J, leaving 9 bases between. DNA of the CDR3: TGTGCCAGCAGCGACAGGAGTGAAAAACTGTTTTTT. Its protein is CASSDRSEKLFF.

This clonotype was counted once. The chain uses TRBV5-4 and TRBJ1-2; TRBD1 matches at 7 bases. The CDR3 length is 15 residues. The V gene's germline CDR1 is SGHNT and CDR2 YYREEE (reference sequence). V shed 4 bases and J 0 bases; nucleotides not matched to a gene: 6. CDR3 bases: TGTGCCAGCAGCGAGGACAGGCTTTCTAACTATGGCTACACCTTC. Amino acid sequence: CASSEDRLSNYGYTF.

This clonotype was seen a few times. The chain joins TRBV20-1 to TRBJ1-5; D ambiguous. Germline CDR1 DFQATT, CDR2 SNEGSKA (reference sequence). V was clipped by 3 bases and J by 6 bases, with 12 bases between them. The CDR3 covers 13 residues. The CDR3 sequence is CSASEAGGQPQHF. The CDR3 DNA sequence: TGCAGTGCTAGTGAGGCGGGAGGTCAGCCCCAGCATTTT.

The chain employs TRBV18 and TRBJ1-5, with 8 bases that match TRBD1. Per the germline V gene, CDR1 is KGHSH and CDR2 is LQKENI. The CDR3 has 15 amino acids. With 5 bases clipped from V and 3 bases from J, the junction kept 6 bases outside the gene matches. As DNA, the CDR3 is TGTGCCAGCTCAGCTCAGGGGGCCGACAATCAGCCCCAGCATTTT. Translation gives CASSAQGADNQPQHF. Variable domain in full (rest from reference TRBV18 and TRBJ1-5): NAGVMQNPRHLVRRRGQEARLRCSPMKGHSHVYWYRQLPEEGLKFMVYLQKENIIDESGMPKERFSAEFPKEGPSILRIQQVVRGDSAAYFCASSAQGADNQPQHFGDGTRLSIL.

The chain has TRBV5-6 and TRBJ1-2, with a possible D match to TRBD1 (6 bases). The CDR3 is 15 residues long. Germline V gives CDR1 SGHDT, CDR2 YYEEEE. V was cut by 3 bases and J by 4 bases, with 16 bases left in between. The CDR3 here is CASSSPDRLVYGYTF. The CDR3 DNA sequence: TGTGCCAGCAGCTCGCCCGACAGGTTGGTCTATGGCTACACCTTC.

CDR3 bases: TGTGCCAGTAGTATATGGAATGAGCAGTTCTTC. It yields the protein CASSIWNEQFF. The chain employs TRBV19 and TRBJ2-1, with D uncertain. Trimming removed 2 bases from V and 7 bases from J, with 3 bases in between. The CDR3 runs 11 residues. Germline values: CDR1 LNHDA, CDR2 SQIVND (reference sequence).

The CDR3: CSVFFAGATDGYTF. The CDR3 nucleotides read TGCAGTGTTTTCTTCGCGGGGGCAACAGATGGCTACACCTTC. The chain couples TRBV20-1 to TRBJ1-2, with D perhaps matching TRBD1 (6 bases). This CDR3 region has 14 residues. The germline V gene has CDR1 DFQATT and CDR2 SNEGSKA (reference sequence). V gave up 7 bases and J gave up 6 bases, with 21 bases separating them.

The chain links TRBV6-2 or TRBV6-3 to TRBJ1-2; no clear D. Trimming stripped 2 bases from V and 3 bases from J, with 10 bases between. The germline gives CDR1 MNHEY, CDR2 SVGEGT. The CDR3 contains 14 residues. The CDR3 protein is CASSYRRLDYGYTF. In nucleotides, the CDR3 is TGTGCCAGCAGTTACAGAAGACTAGACTATGGCTACACCTTC.

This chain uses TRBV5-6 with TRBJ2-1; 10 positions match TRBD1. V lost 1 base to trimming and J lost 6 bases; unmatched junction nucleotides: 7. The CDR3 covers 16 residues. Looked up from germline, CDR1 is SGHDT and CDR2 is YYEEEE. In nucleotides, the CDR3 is TGTGCCAGCAGCTTGCCGGGACAGGGGTTTATCAATGAGCAGTTCTTC. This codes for CASSLPGQGFINEQFF.